Listed here are 20 T cell receptor beta chains from one sample, sequenced in a study of blood T cells in healthy people across ages (dated by TCRdb to the mid-2010s). The library was obtained by 5' RACE. The sequencing machine was an Illumina HiSeq 2500. A second PCR of roughly 7 to 11 cycles was performed with a sample-barcoded 5' primer and a J-beta primer mix. Through fastp at Q25 and MiXCR, TCRdb rebuilt clones from the public reads, retaining in-frame beta chains. Under each unique CDR3 protein, matching rows form one entry showing the most common genes and DNA. The sample has 850,000 to 1,000,000 distinct CDR3 sequences on record, roughly 43% of them singletons. Together, the top ten hold under 15% of the sample. Sequencing was carried out using blood. Source of these receptors: a man aged 25-40 years in good health.

This sequence joins TRBV5-1 and TRBJ2-3, with D perhaps matching TRBD2 (5 bases). Germline CDR1 is SGHRS and CDR2 is YFSETQ. Trimming removed 4 bases from V and 3 bases from J, with 18 bases in between. The CDR3 covers 16 residues. CDR3 nucleotide sequence: TGCGCCAGCAGCCCCGCGGTGGGAGCGAAGACAGATACGCAGTATTTT. Protein sequence: CASSPAVGAKTDTQYF.

In this sample, this clonotype turned up many times. V gene TRBV24-1 combines with J gene TRBJ2-7; 7 nucleotides agree with TRBD1. The trim removed 4 bases at V and 3 bases at J, leaving 11 bases unmatched. The length of the CDR3 is 16 residues. The germline CDR1 and CDR2 sequences are KGHDR and SFDVKD. This CDR3 is CATSDAPTGDLYEQYF. The CDR3, as DNA: TGTGCCACCAGTGACGCCCCCACAGGGGACCTCTACGAGCAGTACTTC.

The chain has TRBV5-5 and TRBJ1-5, with TRBD1 matching 8 bases. Germline lookup yields CDR1 SGHKS and CDR2 YYEKEE (reference sequence). V was pared by 2 bases and J by 7 bases, with 11 bases of the junction left unmatched. This CDR3 spans 16 amino acids. The CDR3 spells CASSFAFQGADQPQHF. The DNA of the CDR3 is TGTGCCAGCAGCTTCGCCTTCCAGGGGGCAGACCAGCCCCAGCATTTT.

This chain connects TRBV2 to TRBJ2-1; D is undetermined. Matching the DNA end better, TRBJ2-7 makes the J call doubtful. Germline lookup yields CDR1 SNHLY and CDR2 FYNNEI. This CDR3 contains 12 residues. The CDR3: CASPPTINEQYF. The CDR3 DNA reads as TGTGCCAGCCCCCCTACCATAAATGAGCAGTACTTC.

The chain uses TRBV20-1 and TRBJ2-1, with 9 positions matching TRBD2. V lost 4 bases and J lost 3; bases outside the gene matches: 10. The CDR3 runs to 16 residues. Germline V gene sequence: CDR1 DFQATT, CDR2 SNEGSKA (reference sequence). The CDR3 DNA is TGCAGTGCTACCACCTTTAGCGGGGGCCACTACAATGAGCAGTTCTTC. Translation gives CSATTFSGGHYNEQFF.

The chain uses TRBV27 and TRBJ2-7; TRBD2 agrees at 10 bases. Per germline, CDR1 MNHEY and CDR2 SMNVEV (reference sequence). J gave up 4 bases and V 5 bases, and 8 bases lay outside the gene matches. The CDR3 covers 15 residues. CDR3 bases: TGTGCCAGCAGTCCCCCCAGCGGGGGGGGATACGAGCAGTACTTC. Translation gives CASSPPSGGGYEQYF.

CDR3 sequence (DNA): TGTGCCAGCAGTTTTGGACAGCTCAATCAGCCCCAGCATTTT. It specifies CASSFGQLNQPQHF. The chain recombines TRBV12-3 or TRBV12-4 with TRBJ1-5; the D gene is possibly TRBD1 (6 bases). Trimming left V 3 bases short and J 3 bases short, with 9 bases between. This CDR3 has 14 amino acids.

In this sample, this clonotype turned up a few times. The chain couples TRBV4-3 to TRBJ2-1, with 7 bases that match TRBD2. The germline gives CDR1 LGHNA, CDR2 YSLEER. With V trimmed by 0 bases and J by 10 bases, 9 bases remained unmatched. The CDR3 is made up of 15 amino acids. The DNA for the CDR3 is TGCGCCAGCAGCCAAGACAGGGAGGGATCGCGGGAGCAGTTCTTC. Encoded protein: CASSQDREGSREQFF.

On this clonotype: A much more abundant neighbour one base away suggests this may be a read error. V gene TRBV4-2 combines with J gene TRBJ2-7, with 9 positions matching TRBD2. From germline, CDR1 is LGHNA and CDR2 YNFKEQ. The CDR3 contains 16 residues. CDR3 nucleotide sequence: TGTGCCAGCAGGCAAGACTCCCAGCGGGGGGCCTACGAGCAGTACTTC. Its translation is CASRQDSQRGAYEQYF.

This rearrangement joins TRBV20-1 to TRBJ2-2; weak D call: TRBD2 (5 bases). Trimming cost V 4 bases and J 0 bases, with 6 bases left between them. Germline values: CDR1 DFQATT, CDR2 SNEGSKA (reference sequence). CDR3 length: 13 amino acids. The CDR3 nucleotides are TGCAGTGCTACGGGGTCGAACACCGGGGAGCTGTTTTTT. Its translation is CSATGSNTGELFF.

This clonotype showed up just a few times. This chain joins TRBV6-6 and TRBJ1-1; D uncertain. The CDR3 spans 14 residues. Germline V gene lookup returns CDR1 MNHNY and CDR2 SVGAGI (reference sequence). Trimming took 4 bases from V and 0 from J, leaving 9 bases between them. The chain's CDR3 is CASSSGVMNTEAFF. The DNA of the CDR3 is TGTGCCAGCAGTTCAGGCGTCATGAACACTGAAGCTTTCTTT.

The rearrangement links TRBV6-4 to TRBJ2-7; TRBD1 aligns across 8 bases. V gave up 2 bases and J gave up 4 bases; unmatched junction bases: 7. This CDR3 is 15 amino acids long. Germline loops: CDR1 MRHNA, CDR2 SNTAGT. CDR3 sequence reads: CASSDRTGMKYEQYF. Written as DNA, the CDR3 is TGTGCCAGCAGTGACCGGACAGGGATGAAATACGAGCAGTACTTC.

This clonotype was seen a handful of times. The CDR3 region is CSGTYGANVLTF. CDR3 sequence (DNA): TGCAGTGGCACCTATGGGGCCAACGTCCTGACTTTC. The chain has TRBV20-1 and TRBJ2-6; D is unresolved. The germline V gene encodes CDR1 DFQATT and CDR2 SNEGSKA (reference sequence). V was pared by 7 bases and J by 3 bases, with 7 bases between. This CDR3 is 12 amino acids long.

This chain links TRBV2 with TRBJ2-7; 7 bases match TRBD2. The CDR3 runs 14 residues. Per germline, CDR1 SNHLY and CDR2 FYNNEI. Trimming at V came to 3 bases and at J to 2 bases, leaving 4 bases not matched to a gene. The CDR3, as DNA: TGTGCCAGCAGTGACAGCGGGGCCCCCTACGAGCAGTACTTC. Its translation is CASSDSGAPYEQYF.

V and J are TRBV20-1 and TRBJ2-7, with TRBD2 matching over 8 bases. The better agreement between TRBJ2-5 and the DNA end casts doubt on the J call. The CDR3 is 13 residues long. CDR1 is DFQATT and CDR2 is SNEGSKA in the germline V gene (reference sequence). The CDR3 DNA reads TGCAGTGCTAGTCGGGGACTAGGAGAGACCCAGTACTTC. This gives the protein CSASRGLGETQYF.

This clonotype was seen a handful of times. This chain links TRBV4-1 with TRBJ2-5, with D perhaps matching TRBD2 (6 bases). Per the germline V gene, CDR1 is MGHRA and CDR2 is YSYEKL. V was shortened by 0 bases and J by 11 bases, with 22 bases between the two germline ends. CDR3 length equals 16 residues. This CDR3 is CASSQDSTGELREQYF. The CDR3 region has the DNA TGCGCCAGCAGCCAAGATTCCACAGGAGAACTACGGGAGCAGTACTTC.

CDR3 coding DNA: TGTGCCAGCAGATACCCGAGGGACTACAAAAACATTCAGTACTTC. Its translation: CASRYPRDYKNIQYF. V and J are TRBV3-1 and TRBJ2-4, with 7 nucleotides matching TRBD2. J lost 3 bases, V lost 6 bases, and 8 bases had no gene match. The CDR3 extends over 15 amino acids. Germline CDR1 LGHDT, CDR2 YNNKEL (reference sequence). The full variable domain, rest sourced from reference TRBV3-1 and TRBJ2-4, is DTAVSQTPKYLVTQMGNDKSIKCEQNLGHDTMYWYKQDSKKFLKIMFSYNNKELIINETVPNRFSPKSPDKAHLNLHINSLELGDSAVYFCASRYPRDYKNIQYFGAGTRLSVL.

This chain uses TRBV6-5 with TRBJ2-4, with a weak D call TRBD2 (5 bases). The J call may be wrong; the DNA end is better matched by TRBJ2-7. The CDR3 is 14 residues long. Germline-derived CDR1 and CDR2 are MNHEY and SVGAGI. Here the CDR3 reads CASSDEGSVYEQYF. CDR3 nucleotide sequence: TGTGCCAGCAGTGACGAGGGTTCGGTCTACGAGCAGTACTTC.

The chain uses TRBV5-1 and TRBJ2-6; D is undetermined. The length of the CDR3 is 16 residues. Germline V gene sequence: CDR1 SGHRS, CDR2 YFSETQ. Trimming took off 0 bases at V and 0 bases at J, with 7 bases between the two ends. The CDR3 protein is CASSLGRSSGANVLTF. The CDR3 DNA reads TGCGCCAGCAGCTTGGGACGGAGCTCTGGGGCCAACGTCCTGACTTTC.

This chain uses TRBV20-1 with TRBJ2-7; D call uncertain. The V and J ends lost 4 bases and 0 bases respectively, with 7 bases between them. This CDR3 region has 12 residues. The germline gives CDR1 DFQATT, CDR2 SNEGSKA (reference sequence). The CDR3 loop is CSAKVSSYEQYF. CDR3 DNA sequence: TGCAGTGCTAAAGTTAGCTCCTACGAGCAGTACTTC.